This passage covers 11 T cell receptor beta chains from one sample sequenced in a study of naive and memory T cell subsets (dated by TCRdb to 2017 to 2019). The library relied on UMI-ligation and nested PCR. The sequencer listed for this sample is Illumina MiSeq. The beta constant-region primer consisted of an equimolar mixture of two oligonucleotides that together covered TRBC1 and TRBC2. TCRdb itself trimmed the public reads at Q25 with fastp, ran MiXCR and retained productive beta chains. Entries are consolidated by CDR3 protein sequence, retaining the most common genes and DNA. The sample data list 70,000 to 95,000 distinct CDR3 sequences, and 6% to 7.5% of these were observed just once. The ten largest clones take up 1.6% of the sample. Sequences were obtained from central memory CD4+ T cells from blood. The sample's cell subset or site label is to be understood as: central memory, CD45RA- CD27+. The receptors were gathered from a human donor in good health.

The rearrangement links TRBV6-2 or TRBV6-3 to TRBJ2-3; D remains unclear. Trimming shortened V by 4 bases and J by 2 bases, and 10 bases separated the two germline ends. The CDR3 extends over 14 amino acids. Germline CDR1 MNHEY, CDR2 SVGEGT. In DNA form, the CDR3 reads TGTGCCAGCAGTTTGGACCACACCACAGATACGCAGTATTTT. Translated: CASSLDHTTDTQYF.

V gene TRBV7-9 combines with J gene TRBJ2-6; no reliable D call. Germline values: CDR1 SEHNR, CDR2 FQNEAQ (reference sequence). This CDR3 region has 19 residues. V lost 5 bases, J lost 1 base, and 21 bases lay in between. In nucleotides, the CDR3 is TGTGCCAGCAGCGATCGGGTCGCTAAAATCGCTTCTGGGGCCAACGTCCTGACTTTC. It specifies CASSDRVAKIASGANVLTF. The full variable domain, rest sourced from reference TRBV7-9 and TRBJ2-6, is DTGVSQNPRHKITKRGQNVTFRCDPISEHNRLYWYRQTLGQGPEFLTYFQNEAQLEKSRLLSDRFSAERPKGSFSTLEIQRTEQGDSAMYLCASSDRVAKIASGANVLTFGAGSRLTVL.

This sequence joins TRBV3-1 and TRBJ2-1; TRBD2 matches at 9 bases. V gave up 4 bases and J gave up 5 bases; unmatched junction bases: 6. Germline V CDR1 and CDR2: LGHDT, YNNKEL (reference sequence). The CDR3 contains 15 residues. The chain's CDR3 is CASSLRTSENNEQFF. The CDR3 region has the DNA TGTGCCAGCAGCCTTCGGACTAGCGAAAACAATGAGCAGTTCTTC.

This clonotype was counted many times. V gene TRBV6-1 combines with J gene TRBJ2-3; TRBD2 aligns across 7 bases. The CDR3 has 14 residues. CDR1 and CDR2 (germline): MNHNS, SASEGT. Unmatched junction bases numbered 6, after V lost 6 bases and J lost 3 bases. As DNA, the CDR3 is TGTGCCAGCAGCGGAGCGGGGCGAACAGATACGCAGTATTTT. This sequence encodes CASSGAGRTDTQYF.

This clonotype was seen a few times. The CDR3 DNA is TGTGCCAGCAGTTTCCCCGGGTATTGGCAGTACTTC. Translating gives CASSFPGYWQYF. This chain links TRBV28 with TRBJ2-7; D is unresolved. CDR3 length equals 12 residues. CDR1 and CDR2 from the germline V gene are MDHEN and SYDVKM. Trimming pared 3 bases from V and 9 bases from J, leaving 12 bases between.

The chain carries TRBV9 and TRBJ2-3; 10 positions match TRBD2. V gave up 4 bases and J gave up 1 base; unmatched junction bases: 12. There are 18 residues in the CDR3. CDR1 and CDR2 (germline): SGDLS, YYNGEE. DNA of the CDR3: TGTGCCAGCAGCTTACAACCAACCGGGACTAGCGGCACAGATACGCAGTATTTT. Translation: CASSLQPTGTSGTDTQYF.

This clonotype was recorded at least ten times. This sequence joins TRBV18 and TRBJ2-4; maybe TRBD1 (6 bases). Germline CDR1 reads KGHSH; CDR2 reads LQKENI. The CDR3 runs 16 residues. Trimming shortened V by 2 bases and J by 0 bases, and 11 bases separated the two germline ends. CDR3 amino acids: CASSPTGLLAKNIQYF. For the CDR3, the DNA is TGTGCCAGCTCACCAACAGGGCTTCTAGCCAAAAACATTCAGTACTTC.

The chain recombines TRBV20-1 with TRBJ1-1, with D hard to call. CDR3 length equals 12 residues. Germline V lookup: CDR1 DFQATT, CDR2 SNEGSKA (reference sequence). The germline V and J ends were trimmed by 8 bases and 6 bases, with 16 bases remaining between them. The CDR3 DNA is TGCAGTACAACCCGAGCGGGTTCTGAAGCTTTCTTT. Protein sequence: CSTTRAGSEAFF.

The DNA for the CDR3 is TGTGCCAGCAGTTTTGCCAGACTAGGACACAATGAGCAGTTCTTC. Translation gives CASSFARLGHNEQFF. The V gene is TRBV12-3 or TRBV12-4, the J gene TRBJ2-1, with D possibly being TRBD2 (6 bases). This CDR3 contains 15 residues. V was cut by 3 bases and J by 5 bases, with 14 bases left in between.

The chain joins TRBV7-9 to TRBJ1-2; tentative D call: TRBD1 (6 bases). This CDR3 has 14 amino acids. Looked up from germline, CDR1 is SEHNR and CDR2 is FQNEAQ (reference sequence). V was cut by 1 base and J by 6 bases, with 12 bases left in between. CDR3 in DNA: TGTGCCAGCAGCTTAGACTGGGGGGCCGATGGCTACACCTTC. This translates into CASSLDWGADGYTF.

In its sample, this clonotype was seen a few times. The genes are TRBV5-4 and TRBJ2-3; D uncertain. V was clipped by 4 bases and J by 7 bases, with 7 bases between them. The CDR3 is 11 amino acids. The V gene's germline CDR1 is SGHNT and CDR2 YYREEE (reference sequence). DNA for the CDR3: TGTGCCAGCAGCGGCGCAAATACGCAGTATTTT. Translating it yields CASSGANTQYF.